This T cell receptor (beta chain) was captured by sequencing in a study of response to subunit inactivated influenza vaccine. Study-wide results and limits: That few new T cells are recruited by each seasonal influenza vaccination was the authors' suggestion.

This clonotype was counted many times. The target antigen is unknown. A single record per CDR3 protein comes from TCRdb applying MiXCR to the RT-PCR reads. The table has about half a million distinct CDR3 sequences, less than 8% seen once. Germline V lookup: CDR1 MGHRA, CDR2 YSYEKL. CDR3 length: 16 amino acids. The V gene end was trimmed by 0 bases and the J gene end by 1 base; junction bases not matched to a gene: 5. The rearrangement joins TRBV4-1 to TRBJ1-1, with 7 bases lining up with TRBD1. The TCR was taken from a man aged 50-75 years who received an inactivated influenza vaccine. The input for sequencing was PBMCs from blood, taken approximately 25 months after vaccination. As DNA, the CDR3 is TGCGCCAGCAGCCAAGATTCCCGACAGGGGAACACTGAAGCTTTCTTT. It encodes CASSQDSRQGNTEAFF.